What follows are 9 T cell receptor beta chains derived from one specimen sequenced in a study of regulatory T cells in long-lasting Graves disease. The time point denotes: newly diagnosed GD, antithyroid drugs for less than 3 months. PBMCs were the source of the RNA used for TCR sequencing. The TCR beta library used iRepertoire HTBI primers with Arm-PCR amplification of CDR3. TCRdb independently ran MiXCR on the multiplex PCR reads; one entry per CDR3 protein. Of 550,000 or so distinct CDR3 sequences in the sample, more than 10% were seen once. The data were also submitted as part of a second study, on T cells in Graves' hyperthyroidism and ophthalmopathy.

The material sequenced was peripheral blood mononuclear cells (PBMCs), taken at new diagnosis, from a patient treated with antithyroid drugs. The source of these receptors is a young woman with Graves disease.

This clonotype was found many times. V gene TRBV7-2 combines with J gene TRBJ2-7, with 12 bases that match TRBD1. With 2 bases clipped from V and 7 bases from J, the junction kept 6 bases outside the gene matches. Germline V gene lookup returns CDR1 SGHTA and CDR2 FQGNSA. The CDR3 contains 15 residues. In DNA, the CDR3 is TGTGCCAGCAGCTTAATGGGACAGGGGGCGGGGGAGCAGTACTTC. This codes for CASSLMGQGAGEQYF.

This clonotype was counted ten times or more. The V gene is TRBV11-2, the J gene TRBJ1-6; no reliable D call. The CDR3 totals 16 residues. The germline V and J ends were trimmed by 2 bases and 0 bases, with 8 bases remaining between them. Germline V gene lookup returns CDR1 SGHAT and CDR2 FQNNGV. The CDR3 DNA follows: TGTGCCAGCAGCTTACTGTCAGCCTCCTATAATTCACCCCTCCACTTT. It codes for CASSLLSASYNSPLHF.

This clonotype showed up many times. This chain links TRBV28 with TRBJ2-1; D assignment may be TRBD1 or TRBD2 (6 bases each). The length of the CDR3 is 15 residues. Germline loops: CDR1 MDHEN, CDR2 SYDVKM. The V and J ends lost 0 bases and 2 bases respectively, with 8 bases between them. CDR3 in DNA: TGTGCCAGCAGTTTATGGGGGGGCCCCTACAATGAGCAGTTCTTC. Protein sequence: CASSLWGGPYNEQFF.

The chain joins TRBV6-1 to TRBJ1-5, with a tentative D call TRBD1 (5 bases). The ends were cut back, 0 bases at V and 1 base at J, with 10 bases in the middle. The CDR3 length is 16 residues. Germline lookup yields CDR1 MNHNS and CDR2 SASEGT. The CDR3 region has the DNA TGTGCCAGCAGTGAAGCGCTGGGACCCAGCAATCAGCCCCAGCATTTT. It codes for CASSEALGPSNQPQHF.

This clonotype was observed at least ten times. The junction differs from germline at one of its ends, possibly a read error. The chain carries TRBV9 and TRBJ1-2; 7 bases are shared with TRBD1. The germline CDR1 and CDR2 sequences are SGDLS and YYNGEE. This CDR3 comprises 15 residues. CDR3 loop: CASTVGGTKNYGYTF. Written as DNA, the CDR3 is TGTGCCAGCACCGTAGGGGGCACAAAAAACTATGGCTACACCTTC.

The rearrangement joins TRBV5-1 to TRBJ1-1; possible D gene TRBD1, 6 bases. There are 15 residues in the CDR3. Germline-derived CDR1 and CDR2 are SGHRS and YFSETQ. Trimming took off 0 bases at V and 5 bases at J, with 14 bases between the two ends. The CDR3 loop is CASSLEVGGATEAFF. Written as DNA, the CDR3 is TGCGCCAGCAGCTTGGAGGTTGGGGGGGCGACTGAAGCTTTCTTT.

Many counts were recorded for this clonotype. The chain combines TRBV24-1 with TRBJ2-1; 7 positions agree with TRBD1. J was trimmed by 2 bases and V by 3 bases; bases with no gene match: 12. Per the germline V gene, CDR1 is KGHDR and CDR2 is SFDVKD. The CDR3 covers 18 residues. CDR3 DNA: TGTGCCACCAGTGATAACCCGACAGGGTTCACCACCTACAATGAGCAGTTCTTC. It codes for CATSDNPTGFTTYNEQFF.

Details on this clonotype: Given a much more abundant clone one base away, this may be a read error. This CDR3 reads CASSLESNMNTEAFF. As DNA, the CDR3 is TGTGCCAGCAGTTTGGAAAGCAACATGAACACTGAAGCTTTCTTT. The V gene is TRBV27, the J gene TRBJ1-1; D is unresolved. Trimming took off 3 bases at V and 0 bases at J, with 11 bases between the two ends. Germline V gene data show CDR1 as MNHEY and CDR2 as SMNVEV (reference sequence). CDR3 length: 15 amino acids.

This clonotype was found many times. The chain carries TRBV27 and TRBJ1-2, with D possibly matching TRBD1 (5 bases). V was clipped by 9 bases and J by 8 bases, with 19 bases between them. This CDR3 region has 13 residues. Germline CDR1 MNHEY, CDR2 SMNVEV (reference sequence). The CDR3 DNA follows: TGTGCCAGTAAGGAAAGGCAGGGAGGGGGCTACACCTTC. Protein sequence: CASKERQGGGYTF.